The sequence of this T cell receptor (beta chain) was determined in a study of blood T cells in healthy people across ages. Whole-study findings and limits: For the donors, CMV status was unknown and possibly confounded expanded clonotype changes. In older individuals, TCR beta diversity per million T cells was lower, falling roughly linearly with age.

This CDR3 has 14 amino acids. V gave up 10 bases and J gave up 6 bases, with 22 bases separating them. Germline V gene data show CDR1 as MDHEN and CDR2 as SYDVKM. About this clonotype: What it binds is not known.

Then a second PCR, running roughly 7 to 11 cycles, was carried out with a sample-barcoded 5' primer and a J-beta primer mix. TCRdb re-called the 5' RACE reads through MiXCR, storing one row per CDR3 protein. The data contain hundreds of thousands of distinct CDR3 sequences, 25% to 30% of them seen just once; the ten biggest clones take up over 25%. The sequenced sample was blood. The genes are TRBV28 and TRBJ2-7, with D tentatively TRBD2 (6 bases). The receptor's source is a woman aged 65 to 85 in good health. CDR3 loop: CATSPRGLPLEQYF. In DNA form, the CDR3 reads TGTGCCACCTCCCCACGGGGACTGCCGCTCGAGCAGTACTTC.